This T cell receptor beta chain was documented in a study of T cell responses to AZD1222 COVID-19 vaccine. This clone was counted a single time. Measured with immunoSEQ multiplex PCR; TCRdb has only the in-frame clones, and not every one. The sample yields around 110,000 clones, roughly 90% seen once. The input for sequencing was peripheral blood, taken on day 0 of AZD1222 vaccination. The receptor's source is an adult in good health.

CDR3 DNA sequence: TGTGCCTGGAGTTCAGGGGGGCCTAAGTATTTT. Translated, it gives CAWSSGGPKYF. The chain recombines TRBV30 with TRBJ2-3, with a tentative D call TRBD1 (7 bases). Germline values: CDR1 GTSNPN, CDR2 SVGIG (reference sequence). This CDR3 has 11 amino acids. V was pared by 2 bases and J by 13 bases, with 13 bases between.